The clone carrying this T cell receptor beta chain was seen at least ten times. Its target is unknown. The data were taken from a study of human T cells and chemical hapten exposure. Study information: Each patch test put 0.01% DPC on the upper back, and results were read at 6 days.

Stated time point: patch test 2, 6 weeks after DPC sensitization. Documented treatment: therapeutic diphenylcyclopropenone sensitization with weekly scalp DPC. Study-level findings and limits: There was alopecia in the donors, so their immune response may differ from that of healthy people. Expanded TCRs formed significantly more large CDR3 similarity clusters than controls.

Using its own MiXCR run on the RACE reads, TCRdb lists one record per CDR3 protein. The sample holds over 65,000 distinct CDR3 sequences, 11% seen once. The CDR3 covers 17 residues. Trimming cost V 0 bases and J 1 base, with 13 bases left between them. Germline CDR1 reads MRHNA; CDR2 reads SNTAGT. The chain recombines TRBV6-4 with TRBJ2-1, with D possibly TRBD1 on 7 matching bases. This sequence was found in a man aged 18 to 30 with alopecia areata. Some clones in this sample may be carry-over from other donors' samples. The source was whole blood, collected in connection with sensitization to the hapten diphenylcyclopropenone (DPC). CDR3 region: CASSDSAPGGSYNEQFF. The CDR3 nucleotides are TGTGCCAGCAGTGACTCAGCACCAGGGGGGTCCTACAATGAGCAGTTCTTC.